This T cell receptor (beta chain) comes out of a study of Ad26.COV2.S vaccination and SARS-CoV-2 variants. Study context: Of the COV1001 trial arms, the Ad26.COV2.S arm included the donor. Administration of Ad26.COV2.S was intramuscular, either once or twice 56 days apart.

Treatment: approximately 18 received Ad26.COV2.S at low or high dose, single or two shots; about 5 received placebo; per-sample allocation not given. Collection of samples fell on day 63 after the first vaccine or placebo injection. Donation was by an adult aged 18-55 years who was in Boston. An Ad26 vector was used to express Wuhan-strain SARS-CoV-2 spike as the vaccine. Assay: immunoSEQ multiplex PCR; the TCRdb copy retains only in-frame clones and omits some. The sample holds about 280,000 clones, approximately 87% seen once. CDR3 length: 15 amino acids. V was pared by 4 bases and J by 1 base, with 2 bases of the junction left unmatched. The germline gives CDR1 LGHDT, CDR2 YNNKEL (reference sequence). This clone was detected only a few times.

This clonotype originated in a person between 18 and 60 years old who received the Ad26.COV2.S COVID-19 vaccine or a placebo. The sample consisted of peripheral blood, taken in a trial of Ad26.COV2.S vaccine versus placebo. V is TRBV3-1 (or the pseudogene TRBV3-2) and J is TRBJ2-2, with 8 bases matching TRBD2. CDR3 nucleotides: TGTGCCAGCAGCCTTAGCGGGGAGAACACCGGGGAGCTGTTTTTT. Encoded protein: CASSLSGENTGELFF.